Given below is one T cell receptor beta chain in context. This specimen comes from a study of control samples from healthy donors and cancer patients. The germline CDR1 and CDR2 sequences are KGHSH and LQKENI. The CDR3 is 15 amino acids. Trimming cost V 0 bases and J 10 bases, with 18 bases left between them. The data were produced by immunoSEQ multiplex PCR, yet TCRdb's version contains in-frame clones alone and is incomplete. The sample lists 150,000 to 200,000 clones; more than 90% were seen once. The receptor comes from a woman in her thirties or forties in good health. Material: blood. The V and J genes are TRBV18 and TRBJ1-2; TRBD1 might be the D (5 bases). The CDR3 region has the DNA TGTGCCAGCTCACCACCGGTCCGGGACGGTTACTCCTACACCTTC. It translates to CASSPPVRDGYSYTF.